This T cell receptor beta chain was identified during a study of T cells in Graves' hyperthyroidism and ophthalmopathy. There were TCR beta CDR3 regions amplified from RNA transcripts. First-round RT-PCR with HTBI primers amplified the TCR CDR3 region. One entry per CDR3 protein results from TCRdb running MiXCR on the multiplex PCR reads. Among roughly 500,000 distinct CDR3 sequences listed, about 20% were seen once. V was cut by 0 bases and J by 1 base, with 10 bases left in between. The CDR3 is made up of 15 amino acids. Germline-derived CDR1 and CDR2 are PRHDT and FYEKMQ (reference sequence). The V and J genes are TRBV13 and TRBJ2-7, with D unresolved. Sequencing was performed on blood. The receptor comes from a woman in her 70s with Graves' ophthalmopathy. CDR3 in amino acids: CASSLGKGLSYEQYF. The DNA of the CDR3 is TGTGCCAGCAGCTTAGGAAAAGGGTTATCCTACGAGCAGTACTTC.